One sample yielded the 21 T cell receptor beta chains listed below, sequenced in a study of blood T cell repertoires in COVID-19 (TCRdb year 2020). The library came from the immunoSEQ multiplex PCR assay. Here the immuneACCESS table is served through TCRdb, limited to in-frame sequences with V and J called. Missing clones are a known gap in these copies; in checked studies unresolved V genes cover under half, and the rest lacks a known reason. For this sample the table gives about 200,000 clones, of which more than 70% were detected only once. The ten largest clones add up to 1.6% of the sample. The sample consisted of peripheral blood. These receptors were taken from a man aged 18 to 35 with active or convalescent COVID-19.

A note on this clone: This sample includes further DNA sequences coding for the same CDR3. The chain links TRBV10-3 to TRBJ1-1, with D uncertain. CDR3 length: 13 residues. Germline V gene sequence: CDR1 ENHRY, CDR2 SYGVKD. V dropped 3 bases and J dropped 1 base, with 6 bases sitting between them. The CDR3 coding sequence is TGTGCCATCAGTGAACGGGGGAACACTGAAGCTTTCTTT. Amino acids: CAISERGNTEAFF.

This clone has only one observation. The chain has TRBV5-1 and TRBJ1-4; D unresolved. Trimming shortened V by 0 bases and J by 3 bases, and 9 bases separated the two germline ends. CDR1 is SGHRS and CDR2 is YFSETQ in the germline V gene. The CDR3 is made up of 15 amino acids. The CDR3 is CASSLAPRPNEKLFF. CDR3 coding DNA: TGCGCCAGCAGCTTGGCCCCCAGGCCTAATGAAAAACTGTTTTTT.

The J gene is TRBJ1-3, the V gene TRBV19, with D hard to call. V was cut by 2 bases and J by 0 bases, with 5 bases left in between. The length of the CDR3 is 14 residues. From germline, CDR1 is LNHDA and CDR2 SQIVND (reference sequence). The CDR3 bases are TGTGCCAGTAGTATATTAGACTCTGGAAACACCATATATTTT. Translating gives CASSILDSGNTIYF. The whole variable domain, remainder taken from reference TRBV19 and TRBJ1-3, is DGGITQSPKYLFRKEGQNVTLSCEQNLNHDAMYWYRQDPGQGLRLIYYSQIVNDFQKGDIAEGYSVSREKKESFPLTVTSAQKNPTAFYLCASSILDSGNTIYFGEGSWLTVV.

V and J are TRBV2 and TRBJ1-4, with 7 bases identical to TRBD1. This CDR3 has 15 residues. Germline CDR1 SNHLY, CDR2 FYNNEI. V lost 6 bases to trimming and J lost 4 bases; unmatched junction nucleotides: 8. CDR3 amino acids: CASSLRTGLNEKLFF. The CDR3 DNA reads TGTGCCAGCAGCTTAAGGACAGGCCTTAATGAAAAACTGTTTTTT.

This chain links TRBV27 with TRBJ2-1; 10 bases are a match to TRBD1. Looked up from germline, CDR1 is MNHEY and CDR2 is SMNVEV (reference sequence). This CDR3 has 16 amino acids. V shed 0 bases and J 8 bases; nucleotides not matched to a gene: 7. The CDR3 nucleotides are TGTGCCAGCAGTTTATCAGGAGGGACAGGGGTGCATGAGCAGTTCTTC. As protein: CASSLSGGTGVHEQFF.

The V gene is TRBV10-2, the J gene TRBJ1-1; D is perhaps TRBD1 (6 bases). Between the trimmed V and J ends, which lost 2 bases and 2 bases, there was a span of 12 bases. Per the germline V gene, CDR1 is WSHSY and CDR2 is SAAADI. The CDR3 sequence is 15 residues long. The chain's CDR3 is CASSERGARNTEAFF. The CDR3 bases are TGCGCCAGCAGTGAGCGGGGGGCGCGTAACACTGAAGCTTTCTTT.

This chain links TRBV5-1 with TRBJ1-2; maybe TRBD1 (6 bases). Trimming shortened V by 1 base and J by 6 bases, and 13 bases separated the two germline ends. The germline V gene has CDR1 SGHRS and CDR2 YFSETQ. There are 14 residues in the CDR3. The CDR3 sequence: CASSLFPQGDGYTF. In nucleotides, the CDR3 is TGCGCCAGCAGCTTGTTTCCACAGGGCGATGGCTACACCTTC.

The chain links TRBV6-2 or TRBV6-3 to TRBJ1-4, with a tentative D call TRBD1 (6 bases). Germline values: CDR1 MNHEY, CDR2 SVGEGT. This CDR3 region has 15 residues. V lost 2 bases and J 11 bases, leaving 18 bases between the germline ends. The CDR3 sequence is CASSYGGSNPEKLFF. The CDR3 DNA reads TGTGCCAGCAGTTACGGGGGCTCTAATCCAGAGAAACTGTTTTTT.

The genes are TRBV5-1 and TRBJ1-1, with D uncertain. Trimming shortened V by 1 base and J by 1 base, and 11 bases separated the two germline ends. Per the germline V gene, CDR1 is SGHRS and CDR2 is YFSETQ. CDR3 length: 15 amino acids. The DNA for the CDR3 is TGCGCCAGCAGCTTGTACGGCAGACAGAACACTGAAGCTTTCTTT. It yields the protein CASSLYGRQNTEAFF. The full variable domain, completed using reference TRBV5-1 and TRBJ1-1, is KAGVTQTPRYLIKTRGQQVTLSCSPISGHRSVSWYQQTPGQGLQFLFEYFSETQRNKGNFPGRFSGRQFSNSRSEMNVSTLELGDSALYLCASSLYGRQNTEAFFGQGTRLTVV.

The chain combines TRBV12-5 with TRBJ1-1, with unresolved D. CDR3 length equals 15 residues. Per the germline V gene, CDR1 is LGHNT and CDR2 is FRNRAP. The ends were cut back, 2 bases at V and 0 bases at J, with 10 bases in the middle. The CDR3 DNA sequence: TGTGCTAGTGGTTTGCCCAGAAACATGAACACTGAAGCTTTCTTT. This translates into CASGLPRNMNTEAFF.

This chain links TRBV24-1 with TRBJ2-5; D remains unclear. The V end lost 3 bases, the J end lost 4 bases, and 14 bases lay between the germline ends. Germline values: CDR1 KGHDR, CDR2 SFDVKD. This CDR3 has 15 amino acids. The CDR3 sequence is CATSDASSSPETQYF. The CDR3 DNA reads as TGTGCCACCAGTGATGCCTCTAGTTCTCCAGAGACCCAGTACTTC.

The rearrangement uses TRBV10-2 and TRBJ1-6, with 7 nucleotides matching TRBD1. Germline trimming cut 6 bases from V and 8 bases from J; bases unmatched to any gene: 10. Germline values: CDR1 WSHSY, CDR2 SAAADI. The CDR3 runs to 15 residues. CDR3 DNA: TGCGCCAGCAGCGGCGACCGGGACAGTTATTCACCCCTCCACTTT. Its translation: CASSGDRDSYSPLHF.

J is TRBJ2-2 and V is TRBV4-1; 7 bases match TRBD2. The length of the CDR3 is 15 residues. J lost 0 bases, V lost 5 bases, and 3 bases had no gene match. CDR1 and CDR2 from the germline V gene are MGHRA and YSYEKL. The CDR3 spells CASSWDYPNTGELFF. The CDR3 DNA reads as TGCGCCAGCAGCTGGGACTACCCGAACACCGGGGAGCTGTTTTTT.

The J gene is TRBJ1-1, the V gene TRBV7-8; 7 nucleotides match TRBD1. Looked up from germline, CDR1 is SGHVS and CDR2 is FQNEAQ. V lost 4 bases, J lost 6 bases, and 14 bases stayed unmatched. This CDR3 has 16 residues. DNA for the CDR3: TGTGCCAGCAGCTCGGAGGGGGCGCATATGGGTCCTGAAGCTTTCTTT. Translated: CASSSEGAHMGPEAFF.

V is TRBV7-2 and J is TRBJ1-2, with TRBD1 matching 7 bases. Germline CDR1 is SGHTA and CDR2 is FQGNSA. After removal of 5 bases from V and 2 bases from J, the junction contained 14 bases not matched to a gene. The CDR3 consists of 17 residues. The CDR3 is CASSPQGQAGGNYGYTF. Written as DNA, the CDR3 is TGTGCCAGCAGCCCCCAGGGGCAGGCAGGGGGGAACTATGGCTACACCTTC.

The chain recombines TRBV5-1 with TRBJ2-7; 9 nucleotides match TRBD1. The CDR3 length is 15 residues. V lost 4 bases and J lost 3; bases outside the gene matches: 8. The germline CDR1 and CDR2 sequences are SGHRS and YFSETQ. In DNA, the CDR3 is TGCGCCAGCAGCACCTCCGGGACAGGGAACTACGAGCAGTACTTC. Translating it yields CASSTSGTGNYEQYF. Looking up the rest from reference TRBV5-1 and TRBJ2-7 gives the full variable domain: KAGVTQTPRYLIKTRGQQVTLSCSPISGHRSVSWYQQTPGQGLQFLFEYFSETQRNKGNFPGRFSGRQFSNSRSEMNVSTLELGDSALYLCASSTSGTGNYEQYFGPGTRLTVT.

This rearrangement joins TRBV9 to TRBJ2-3; D possibly corresponds to TRBD2 (6 bases). The germline gives CDR1 SGDLS, CDR2 YYNGEE. This CDR3 spans 17 amino acids. V lost 1 base and J 4 bases, leaving 19 bases between the germline ends. In DNA form, the CDR3 reads TGTGCCAGCAGCGTATCCGGGACTCCCCTTGGGGCAGATACGCAGTATTTT. This encodes CASSVSGTPLGADTQYF.

The rearrangement uses TRBV29-1 and TRBJ2-5, with a tentative D call TRBD1 (7 bases). This CDR3 contains 12 residues. The germline V gene encodes CDR1 SQVTM and CDR2 ANQGSEA. V was clipped by 7 bases and J by 7 bases, with 16 bases between them. The chain's CDR3 is CSAPGQGGTQYF. CDR3 coding DNA: TGCAGCGCCCCGGGCCAGGGGGGGACCCAGTACTTC.

The chain combines TRBV18 with TRBJ2-1; 7 bases map to TRBD2. CDR1 is KGHSH and CDR2 is LQKENI in the germline V gene. This CDR3 region has 15 residues. The J segment lost 4 bases and the V segment lost 5 bases, leaving 8 bases of the junction unmatched. Written as DNA, the CDR3 is TGTGCCAGCTCAGCCGGGACTACACTATACAATGAGCAGTTCTTC. This codes for CASSAGTTLYNEQFF.

This chain uses TRBV7-3 with TRBJ1-1; D gene uncertain. CDR1 is SGHTA, CDR2 FQGTGA, per germline. Trimming cost V 4 bases and J 8 bases, with 14 bases left between them. This CDR3 spans 13 amino acids. Here the CDR3 reads CASSSSVGREAFF. DNA for the CDR3: TGTGCCAGCAGCTCTTCCGTCGGCAGGGAAGCTTTCTTT.

The V and J genes are TRBV4-3 and TRBJ1-3; no firm D call. The V gene's germline CDR1 is LGHNA and CDR2 YSLEER. Trimming cost V 0 bases and J 1 base, with 10 bases left between them. CDR3 length equals 16 residues. This CDR3 reads CASSQDSGGSGNTIYF. CDR3 DNA sequence: TGCGCCAGCAGCCAAGATTCGGGTGGTTCTGGAAACACCATATATTTT.